This T cell receptor (beta chain) was retrieved from a study of T-cell memory formation after mild COVID-19. Overall study: Clusters of TCRs were largely donor specific. Regarding the study as a whole: The appearance of some responding clones in pre-infection memory suggested that cross-reactive memory joined.

On this clonotype itself: Its antigen is not identified.

TCR alpha and TCR beta cDNA libraries with sample barcodes and UMIs came from 5'RACE using constant-segment primers. One entry per CDR3 protein results from TCRdb running MiXCR on the 5' RACE reads. The data show a few hundred thousand distinct CDR3 sequences, under 25% seen once. The V and J ends lost 4 bases and 1 base respectively, with 9 bases between them. Looked up from germline, CDR1 is MNHNS and CDR2 is SASEGT. This CDR3 is built from 14 residues. Specimen: PBMCs or a T cell subset sorted from them (not recorded which). This receptor was identified in an adult woman who had mild COVID-19 (a few samples of this study predate the infection). Cell type and time point are not known. The rearrangement uses TRBV6-1 and TRBJ2-3; D is perhaps TRBD2 (5 bases). The CDR3 coding sequence is TGTGCCAGCAGTGGAGCAGCGGGCACAGATACGCAGTATTTT. Its translation: CASSGAAGTDTQYF.